A single TCR beta chain is shown here with its context. The germline V gene has CDR1 SNHLY and CDR2 FYNNEI. This CDR3 comprises 15 residues. Trimming removed 6 bases from V and 6 bases from J; junction bases left unmatched: 13. This record belongs to a study of blood T cell repertoires in COVID-19. Background on the study: Material from acute and convalescent COVID-19 was sourced from the United States, Italy and Spain. T cells, B-cell-depleted T cells, or PBMCs provided the cDNA or gDNA that served as material.

Method: immunoSEQ multiplex PCR; TCRdb's copy keeps in-frame clones and lacks some. The sample has 650,000 to 800,000 clones; approximately 90% are singletons. What was sequenced was peripheral blood. The V gene is TRBV2, the J gene TRBJ2-7, with 8 bases lining up with TRBD1. The origin of this receptor is a woman between 18 and 29 years old with acute or convalescent COVID-19. CDR3 nucleotides: TGTGCCAGCAGCCAATCCGGGACAGGCGTGCTCGAGCAGTACTTC. Its protein product is CASSQSGTGVLEQYF.